This TCR beta chain was identified during a study of control samples from healthy donors and cancer patients. Produced via immunoSEQ multiplex PCR; TCRdb's table is partial and in-frame only. The sample yields under 150,000 clones, around nine tenths seen once. The germline V gene has CDR1 SNHLY and CDR2 FYNNEI. This CDR3 is 13 amino acids long. The V and J ends lost 8 bases and 3 bases respectively, with 11 bases between them. The clonotype comes from a young man in good health. Specimen: blood. The rearrangement joins TRBV2 to TRBJ1-5; TRBD1 is a possible D gene (5 bases). CDR3 in amino acids: CASQTEVNQPQHF. The CDR3 nucleotides read TGTGCCAGCCAGACAGAAGTCAATCAGCCCCAGCATTTT.